This record concerns one T cell receptor beta chain sequence. Its antigen is unidentified. These data are taken from a study of T cell responses to AZD1222 COVID-19 vaccine. Study-wide results and caveats: Donors skewed white British and female; clonal diversity was possibly underestimated. Sampled repertoires all dated from after the peak T cell response. Only five to seven AZD1222 recipients were seropositive at baseline.

Whether given at about 4 or about 12 weeks, second doses were pooled. The CDR3 sequence is 14 residues long. Germline CDR1 reads SNHLY; CDR2 reads FYNNEI. Trimming left V 2 bases short and J 2 bases short, with 10 bases between. The data were produced by immunoSEQ multiplex PCR, yet TCRdb's version contains in-frame clones alone and is incomplete. The table has approximately 150,000 clones, 92% seen once; the top ten hold 2.5% to 3.5%. This chain uses TRBV2 with TRBJ2-7; D is possibly TRBD1 or TRBD2 (5 bases each). Sequences were derived from peripheral blood, sampled 28 days after the second AZD1222 dose. The receptor comes from an adult who received the AZD1222 COVID-19 vaccine. The CDR3 reads CASSERTGPYEQYF. The CDR3 bases are TGTGCCAGCAGTGAAAGGACGGGACCCTACGAGCAGTACTTC.